The clone carrying this T cell receptor (beta chain) has only a few counts. The data originate from a study of blood T cell repertoires in COVID-19. Whole-study context: COVID-19 samples from acute and convalescent phases originated in the United States, Italy and Spain. The analysed material was cDNA or gDNA that came from T cells, B-cell-depleted T cells, or PBMCs.

Under the authors' procedure: Researchers report that nucleated cell counts were estimated from reference gene primer amplification. Clones were sequenced by immunoSEQ multiplex PCR, and TCRdb holds only the in-frame ones, with some missing. V and J calls plus clone size are reproduced from that table; the DNA served to infer D and trimming. The data hold about 190,000 clones, with 78% observed a single time. The CDR3 consists of 16 residues. Looked up from germline, CDR1 is ENHRY and CDR2 is SYGVKD. The ends lost 6 bases at V and 5 bases at J; junction bases unmatched: 13. The chain is built from TRBV10-3 and TRBJ1-1; 9 bases are shared with TRBD1. The TCR sequence derives from a woman older than 75 with active or convalescent COVID-19. Sequenced sample: peripheral blood. CDR3 region: CAISLDETGGRTEAFF. Written as DNA, the CDR3 is TGTGCCATCAGCCTCGACGAGACAGGGGGAAGGACTGAAGCTTTCTTT.